Sequencing of this TCR beta chain was carried out in a study of T cell repertoires in cytomegalovirus infection (dated by TCRdb to about 2019). The study in broad terms: Because public TCR beta signatures pointed to carriage of CMV infection together with the matching HLA type, the HLA type of each donor mattered for the analysis.

From a lookup of the germline V gene, CDR1 and CDR2 are SNHLY and FYNNEI. The CDR3 numbers 12 residues from cysteine through phenylalanine. Just CDR3 DNA is preserved here, 36 bases in frame from base 1. V and J are truncated by 7 bases and 8 bases respectively, leaving an intervening sequence of 14 bases. Here is what the overall study found, with its caveats: Carriers of CMV infection plus the relevant HLA type were discriminated by the cumulative frequency of public TCR beta family members in the study cohort and in an independent 352-donor cohort. The ex vivo response was dominated by HLA-C-restricted CMV-specific TCR beta clonotypes, and the single most frequent clonotype in two of eight donors was supplied by these HLA-C-restricted clonotypes.

This clonotype was picked up many times. Its antigen target is currently unknown. Per-base quality was not reported, and no clone a single base away is much larger than it. Data came from an Illumina HiSeq 1500. TCRdb reworked the public reads: Q25 trimming with fastp, MiXCR clone assembly, productive beta chains retained. Under each unique CDR3 protein, matching rows form one entry showing the most common genes and DNA. For this sample the table gives about 130,000 distinct CDR3 sequences, of which 20% to 30% were detected only once. Approximately 35% of the sample is held by the ten biggest clonotypes.

Recombination connected TRBV2 to TRBJ1-2, with the D gene uncertain. The receptor was derived from a human donor in good health (CMV status not recorded). Some clones in this sample may be carry-over from other donors' samples. What was sequenced was PBMCs, sequenced either directly or after in vitro stimulation (not recorded which). The nucleotide sequence is TGTGCCAGCACCGCAATCTCGGACGGCTACACCTTC. Translated, this gives CASTAISDGYTF. Beyond the CDR3, the reference TRBV2 and TRBJ1-2 genes provide the residues; the full variable domain reads: EPEVTQTPSHQVTQMGQEVILRCVPISNHLYFYWYRQILGQKVEFLVSFYNNEISEKSEIFDDQFSVERPDGSNFTLKIRSTKLEDSAMYFCASTAISDGYTFGSGTRLTVV.